The rows below give T cell receptor beta chains drawn from one sample of a study of OX40 agonist ivuxolimab in advanced cancers. The repertoire was sequenced with immunoSEQ multiplex PCR; TCRdb's copy has only in-frame clones and lacks some. The repertoire includes some 70,000 clones, approximately 90% of them detected once, and about 1% sits in the top ten. The sequencing used CD4+ or CD8+ T cells sorted from blood, collected in a trial of the OX40 agonist ivuxolimab. The receptors shown here come from an adult with an advanced solid tumor such as melanoma, head and neck, liver or kidney cancer. CDR3s include the opening cysteine and the closing phenylalanine or tryptophan. D genes are given only for firm matches. Size is stated for part of the rows, as once, few or many counts, or as a class when the clone is expanded.

J | V | size | D | DNA | CDR3
TRBJ2-3 | TRBV7-3 | . | TRBD2 | TGTGCCAGCAGCTCTACCGGGGGACTAGCGGGAGGGCCGGCGTATACGCAGTATTTT | CASSSTGGLAGGPAYTQYF
TRBJ1-2 | TRBV28 | . | . | TGTGCCAGCACGGAGGGTAATAGCTATGGCTACACCTTC | CASTEGNSYGYTF
TRBJ1-5 | TRBV19 | . | . | TGTGCCAGTACCTCCCTCGGGGGTTATCAGCCCCAGCATTTT | CASTSLGGYQPQHF
TRBJ2-2 | TRBV2 | . | . | TGTGCCAGCAAATACACGAACACCGGGGAGCTGTTTTTT | CASKYTNTGELFF
TRBJ1-1 | TRBV5-5 | . | . | TGTGCCAGCAGCCGGCGAGAGCTGGGAGGGACTGAAGCTTTCTTT | CASSRRELGGTEAFF
TRBJ2-3 | TRBV18 | . | TRBD1 | TGTGCCAGCTCCCCTGGACAGGGTGGCACAGATACGCAGTATTTT | CASSPGQGGTDTQYF
TRBJ2-1 | TRBV29-1 | . | TRBD2 | TGCAGCGTTGGTGAGCGGGAGGGCCCACGGGAGCAGTTCTTC | CSVGEREGPREQFF
TRBJ1-6 | TRBV30 | . | TRBD1 | TGTGCCTGGAGTATCGGGACAGCGAATTCACCCCTCCACTTT | CAWSIGTANSPLHF
TRBJ2-7 | TRBV4-3 | . | . | TGCGCCAGCAGCCAAGATGTGCACTTC | CASSQDVHF
TRBJ2-5 | TRBV5-4 | . | TRBD1 | TGTGCCAGCAGCCAGGGACAGGGTCCGCAAGAGACCCAGTACTTC | CASSQGQGPQETQYF
TRBJ1-2 | TRBV7-2 | . | . | TGTGCCAGCAGCTTAGGTAGCGTAGGCTACACCTTC | CASSLGSVGYTF
TRBJ1-2 | TRBV7-9 | . | . | TGTGCCAGCAGCTTAGGTTCGGGGGTGAAAGCTAACTATGGCTACACCTTC | CASSLGSGVKANYGYTF
TRBJ2-2 | TRBV5-1 | few | . | TGCGCCAGCAGCTTGGGGGGAATGCTGTTTTTT | CASSLGGMLFF
TRBJ2-2 | TRBV11-2 | . | . | TGTGCCAGCAGCTTCCTAGCCCCTAGCGGGGAGCTGTTTTTT | CASSFLAPSGELFF
TRBJ1-5 | TRBV29-1 | . | . | TGCAGCGTCGGCGAGGGGGGCAATCAGCCCCAGCATTTT | CSVGEGGNQPQHF
TRBJ2-5 | TRBV12-5 | once | . | TGTGCTAGTTCCCGGGGGGGACAGAGGGGTGGGGAGACCCAGTACTTC | CASSRGGQRGGETQYF
TRBJ1-5 | TRBV30 | . | . | TGTGCCTGGAGTCGCGGGTTGAATCAGCCCCAGCATTTT | CAWSRGLNQPQHF
TRBJ1-5 | TRBV28 | . | . | TGTGCCAGCAATACCCGGGACACGAGCTTCAATCAGCCCCAGCATTTT | CASNTRDTSFNQPQHF
TRBJ1-4 | TRBV5-1 | . | . | TGCGCCAGCAGCTTACAGGGAGCAACTAATGAAAAACTGTTTTTT | CASSLQGATNEKLFF
TRBJ2-1 | TRBV7-2 | . | TRBD2 | TGTGCCAGCAGCAAAAGCGGGAGGCTCTACAATGAGCAGTTCTTC | CASSKSGRLYNEQFF
TRBJ2-6 | TRBV2 | few | . | TGTGCCAGCAGTTCTTCTGGGGCCAACGTCCTGACTTTC | CASSSSGANVLTF
TRBJ2-1 | TRBV18 | . | TRBD2 | TGTGCCAGCTCACCGCGGGAGTATGAGCAGTTCTTC | CASSPREYEQFF
TRBJ2-2 | TRBV19 | . | . | TGTGCCAGCTCAAGTCTCACCGGGGAGCTGTTTTTT | CASSSLTGELFF
TRBJ1-1 | TRBV28 | . | . | TGTGCCAGCATTAAGGGGGGGGGCACTGAAGCTTTCTTT | CASIKGGGTEAFF
TRBJ2-6 | TRBV19 | . | TRBD1 | TGTGCCAGTAGTACCCTGACAGGGGCTGGGGCCAACGTCCTGACTTTC | CASSTLTGAGANVLTF
TRBJ2-1 | TRBV6-5 | . | . | TGTGCCAGCAGTTACGGAATGGTTATGCGCAATGAGCAGTTCTTC | CASSYGMVMRNEQFF
TRBJ2-1 | TRBV19 | once | . | TGTGCCAGTAGTGCACTAGACAGGTTAAGTAAAGGGGAGCAGTTCTTC | CASSALDRLSKGEQFF
TRBJ2-5 | TRBV5-5 | . | . | TGTGCCAGCAGCGGTCCTACCGCCGGACCGCAAGAGACCCAGTACTTC | CASSGPTAGPQETQYF
TRBJ2-1 | TRBV18 | . | . | TGTGCCAGCTCACCACCGGGGTTCCATGAGCAGTTCTTC | CASSPPGFHEQFF
TRBJ2-1 | TRBV11-2 | . | . | TGTGCCAGCAGCCCCAGGGGGCGGGGGTACAATGAGCAGTTCTTC | CASSPRGRGYNEQFF
TRBJ1-4 | TRBV2 | . | . | TGTGCCAGCAGTGCTAGGACGGCGGGAAATGAAAAACTGTTTTTT | CASSARTAGNEKLFF
TRBJ2-7 | TRBV5-4 | . | TRBD2 | TGTGCCAGCAGCGGGACTAGCGGGAGAGAGACCTACGAGCAGTACTTC | CASSGTSGRETYEQYF
TRBJ1-4 | TRBV19 | . | . | TGTGCCAGTAGTATGGCGGGTTGGCCTAATGAAAAACTGTTTTTT | CASSMAGWPNEKLFF
TRBJ1-2 | TRBV7-2 | . | . | TGTGCCAGCAGCTTAGCGCGGGCAGGGAGTGGCTACACCTTC | CASSLARAGSGYTF
TRBJ2-3 | TRBV10-3 | . | . | TGTGCCATCAGTCCAGGGAGCACAGATACGCAGTATTTT | CAISPGSTDTQYF
TRBJ1-5 | TRBV5-5 | . | TRBD1 | TGTGCCAGCAGTTTTACCGGGACAGGGGGCAATCAGCCCCAGCATTTT | CASSFTGTGGNQPQHF
TRBJ2-7 | TRBV28 | . | . | TGTGCCAGCAGCTTCGGCGGGACCTACGAGCAGTACTTC | CASSFGGTYEQYF
TRBJ2-4 | TRBV28 | . | TRBD2 | TGTGCCAGCAGTTTTCAAGGACTAGCGGGACTAGCCAAAAACATTCAGTACTTC | CASSFQGLAGLAKNIQYF
TRBJ2-5 | TRBV7-7 | . | TRBD1 | TGTGCTAGCAGCGCGACAGGGGGCGCGGAGACCCAGTACTTC | CASSATGGAETQYF
TRBJ2-3 | TRBV28 | . | . | TGTGCCAGCAAGGGGGGAACTAGCACAGATACGCAGTATTTT | CASKGGTSTDTQYF
TRBJ2-5 | TRBV10-1 | . | . | TGCGCCAGCAGTGAAGAGGGACGTGGCTATAGTAAAGAGACCCAGTACTTC | CASSEEGRGYSKETQYF
TRBJ2-7 | TRBV27 | . | . | TGTGCCAGCAGACTGGCTAGAGGATCGTCCGAGCAGTACTTC | CASRLARGSSEQYF
TRBJ2-7 | TRBV29-1 | . | . | TGCAGCGTCTCCGTGGAGACAGGAATGCGCGAGCAGTACTTC | CSVSVETGMREQYF
TRBJ2-5 | TRBV15 | . | . | TGTGCCACCAGCAGAGATTGGGCAGACCAAGAGACCCAGTACTTC | CATSRDWADQETQYF
TRBJ2-7 | TRBV28 | . | . | TGTGCCAGCAGTTTGGGACGCGAGCAGTACTTC | CASSLGREQYF
TRBJ1-2 | TRBV18 | . | . | TGTGCCAGCTCCCCACAGGGAACGATGGGTGGCTACACCTTC | CASSPQGTMGGYTF
TRBJ2-7 | TRBV7-9 | few | . | TGTGCCAGCAGCCCGCGACAGGCCGCCTACGAGCAGTACTTC | CASSPRQAAYEQYF
TRBJ2-3 | TRBV5-6 | . | . | TGTGCCAGCAGGGCTGGACAGAATCGAGATACGCAGTATTTT | CASRAGQNRDTQYF
TRBJ2-5 | TRBV9 | . | . | TGTGCCAGCAGCGCCGAGGCCGGGTGGGAGACCCAGTACTTC | CASSAEAGWETQYF
TRBJ2-3 | TRBV9 | . | . | TGTGCCAGCAGCGTAGGAGTTGGCCCCCTAACAGATACGCAGTATTTT | CASSVGVGPLTDTQYF
TRBJ2-7 | TRBV18 | . | . | TGTGCCAGCTCACCAGGGGGCGGCCATTCCCCCTACGAGCAGTACTTC | CASSPGGGHSPYEQYF
TRBJ1-5 | TRBV19 | . | . | TGTGCCAGTAGTATCGGCAGGGTGAGACAGCCCCAGCATTTT | CASSIGRVRQPQHF
TRBJ2-1 | TRBV5-1 | . | . | TGCGCCAGCAGCTTGAGATCCGGGGTGGGAAGGTACAATGAGCAGTTCTTC | CASSLRSGVGRYNEQFF
TRBJ1-5 | TRBV5-6 | few | . | TGTGCCAGCAGCATACAGGGCTGGCCCCAGCATTTT | CASSIQGWPQHF
TRBJ2-3 | TRBV19 | . | TRBD2 | TGTGCCAGTAGTATAATGTTAGCGGGAGGGGAGACGCAGTATTTT | CASSIMLAGGETQYF
TRBJ2-7 | TRBV7-2 | few | TRBD2 | TGTGCCAGCAGCGATAGCGGGGGGGCCTCCTACGAGCAGTACTTC | CASSDSGGASYEQYF
TRBJ2-3 | TRBV6-4 | . | . | TGTGCCAGCGGGGTACAAAGAGATACGCAGTATTTT | CASGVQRDTQYF
TRBJ2-4 | TRBV28 | . | TRBD1 | TGTGCCAGCAGCCTTACCGGGACAGGGGTAGCCAAAAACATTCAGTACTTC | CASSLTGTGVAKNIQYF
TRBJ1-1 | TRBV6-6 | . | . | TGTGCCAGCAGAGCGGACAGCCTGAACACTGAAGCTTTCTTT | CASRADSLNTEAFF
TRBJ2-1 | TRBV15 | . | . | TGTGCCACCAGCAGAGATCTGGTGGGAAGTTACAATGAGCAGTTCTTC | CATSRDLVGSYNEQFF